Described below is a single TCR delta chain sequence and its context. This clone was counted a few times. What antigen it recognizes has not been identified. This likely came from a read error, as a far larger clone is one base away. Measured from the cysteine to the phenylalanine, the CDR3 is 19 residues long. Solely the CDR3 DNA is kept, with 57 bases framed from the first base. The CDR1 and CDR2 encoded by the germline V gene are GEAIGNYY and EKD. The data were taken from a study of gamma-delta T cells after stem cell transplantation listed by TCRdb under 2016. The method behind the library was RT-PCR. The sequencer was an Illumina MiSeq. In TCRdb, clones were called once more from the public reads by CATT, and rows of identical DNA were later combined. The sample has about 620 delta-chain clones on record, approximately 5% of them singletons. The ten largest clones add up to roughly 65% of the sample.

The sample consisted of gamma-delta T cells. The chain couples TRDV2 to TRDJ1; matching of 6 bases hints at TRDD3 as the D gene. This clonotype was obtained from a human donor. It is not recorded whose cells these are; they may come from a transplant donor. The sequenced DNA is TGTGCCTGTGGCACCGTCCAGATGGGGGTTGCTCCGACTACCGATAAACTCATCTTT. Its product reads: CACGTVQMGVAPTTDKLIF.